This T cell receptor (beta chain) was obtained from a study of blood T cell repertoires in COVID-19. At the level of the study: Both acute and convalescent COVID-19 samples were obtained from the United States, Italy and Spain.

In the source study's methods: Amplification of reference gene primers was used by the study to estimate nucleated cell counts. Data came from immunoSEQ multiplex PCR; TCRdb stores just in-frame clones and leaves some out. That table is the source of V, J and clone size, and D and trimming were worked out from the DNA. The sample consists of 200,000 to 300,000 clones, around four fifths of them appearing once. V lost 8 bases and J 0 bases, leaving 8 bases between the germline ends. Germline lookup yields CDR1 SEHNR and CDR2 FQNEAQ (reference sequence). The length of the CDR3 is 13 residues. The sequence derives from a man aged 60 to 75 with acute or convalescent COVID-19. The chain uses TRBV7-9 and TRBJ1-3, with no clear D. Sample: peripheral blood. The chain's CDR3 is CASGRSSGNTIYF. CDR3 bases: TGTGCCAGCGGTAGAAGCTCTGGAAACACCATATATTTT.